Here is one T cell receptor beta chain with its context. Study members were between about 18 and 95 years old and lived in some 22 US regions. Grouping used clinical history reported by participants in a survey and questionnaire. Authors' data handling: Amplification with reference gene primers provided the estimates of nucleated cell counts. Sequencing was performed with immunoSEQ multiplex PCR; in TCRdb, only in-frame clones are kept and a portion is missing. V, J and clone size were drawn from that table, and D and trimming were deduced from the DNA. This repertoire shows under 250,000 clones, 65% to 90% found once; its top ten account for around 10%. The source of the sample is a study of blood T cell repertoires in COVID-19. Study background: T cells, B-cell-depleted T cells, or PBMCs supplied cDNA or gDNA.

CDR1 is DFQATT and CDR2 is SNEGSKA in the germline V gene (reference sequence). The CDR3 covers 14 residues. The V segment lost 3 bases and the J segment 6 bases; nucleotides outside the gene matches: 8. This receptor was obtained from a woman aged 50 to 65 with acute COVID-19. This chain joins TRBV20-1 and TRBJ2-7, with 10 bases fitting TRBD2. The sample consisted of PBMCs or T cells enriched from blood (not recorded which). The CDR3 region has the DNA TGCAGTGCTAGTTCAGGACTAGCGGCCGCCGAGCAGTACTTC. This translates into CSASSGLAAAEQYF.